This TCR beta chain comes out of a study of blood T cell repertoires in COVID-19 (dated by TCRdb to 2018 to 2021). Looking at the study overall: Collaborator samples came from the United States, Italy and Spain and covered acute and convalescent phases of COVID-19. The material from the prospective study consisted of cDNA or gDNA derived from T cells, B-cell-depleted T cells, or PBMCs. The dataset comprised deeply sampled blood TCRbeta repertoires from subjects exposed to, actively infected with, or recovered from COVID-19. The repertoires were released in a freely available public database intended as a resource for research on the immune response to SARS-CoV-2. The samples were drawn from two sources: the first 160 participants of the ongoing ImmuneRACE study, and fewer than 1,500 subjects contributed by 6 global collaborators. A de-identified subject ID, COVID-19 status, age in years and sex were almost always included in the sample metadata. Where available, HLA class I and class II types were obtained from metadata supplied by the sample provider rather than from assay-based typing. Here is what the overall study found, with its caveats: The quantity of clinical and demographic metadata differed by source and by participant and was supplied without curation.

With respect to this clone: Its antigen is unknown. No base qualities exist here, and no much larger clone lies one base off it.

The immunoSEQ Assay, a bias-controlled multiplex PCR, was used to amplify TCRbeta CDR3 regions from genomic DNA. The original pipeline was this. The number of nucleated cells in each sample was estimated by amplification of reference gene primers within the assay. To quantify the absolute abundance of each unique TCRbeta CDR3 rearrangement, sequence reads were collapsed and filtered. For each sample, productive Simpson clonality was calculated as the square root of Simpson's diversity index across productive rearrangements. This immuneACCESS table, as held by TCRdb, lists in-frame sequences with V and J called but not all clones. Of the missing ones, under half trace to an unresolved V gene in checked studies; the others have no known cause. The V and J calls and clone size are taken from that table; D and trimming were inferred from the DNA. The sample table contains some 36,000 clones; only one count was recorded for approximately 90% of them. The ten largest clones capture around 40% of the sample.

Trimming takes 0 bases from V and 7 bases from J, and the germline ends sit 14 bases apart. Inclusive of the bounding cysteine and phenylalanine, the CDR3 is 15 residues long. The read is trimmed to its CDR3 DNA, 45 bases read in frame from base 1. CDR1 SGHTS and CDR2 YDEGEE are derived from the germline V gene. Collaborating institutions collected whole blood in K2EDTA tubes following their own protocols. For TCRbeta analysis, collaborator samples were shipped as frozen whole blood, as isolated PBMCs, or as DNA extracted from either sample type. This receptor was obtained from a man aged 60-69 years with active or convalescent COVID-19. The rearrangement combines TRBV5-8 with TRBJ1-5, and possibly TRBD1, on 5 matching bases. Specimen: peripheral blood. This receptor has the CDR3 CASSLAGSPGQPQHF. Here is the DNA: TGTGCCAGCAGCTTGGCTGGGTCACCAGGGCAGCCCCAGCATTTT.